Shown below are 21 T cell receptor beta chains from a single sample sequenced in a study of blood T cell repertoires in COVID-19. TCRdb keeps only in-frame clones here, not all; method: immunoSEQ multiplex PCR. The sample has approximately 230,000 clones, 80% to 90% seen once. The sequenced sample was peripheral blood. The receptors were gathered from a man aged 25 to 45 with active or convalescent COVID-19.

The chain couples TRBV11-2 to TRBJ1-5; tentatively, D is TRBD1 (6 bases). V lost 0 bases and J lost 7, with 13 bases in between. The V gene's germline CDR1 is SGHAT and CDR2 FQNNGV. CDR3 length equals 15 residues. CDR3 nucleotide sequence: TGTGCCAGCAGCTTAGACTACAGGGCTGACCAGCCCCAGCATTTT. It is translated as CASSLDYRADQPQHF.

J is TRBJ2-1 and V is TRBV4-1; the D is unclear. CDR3 length equals 11 residues. Germline CDR1 is MGHRA and CDR2 is YSYEKL. The V gene lost 3 bases and the J gene lost 10 bases, with 7 bases spanning the gap. Written as DNA, the CDR3 is TGCGCCAGCAGCCATTCTCGGGAGCAGTTCTTC. It specifies CASSHSREQFF.

CDR3 in amino acids: CASSQVRGSPPGGELFF. In nucleotides, the CDR3 is TGTGCCAGCAGCCAAGTCCGTGGTAGCCCCCCGGGCGGGGAGCTGTTTTTT. The rearrangement joins TRBV3-1 (or the pseudogene TRBV3-2) to TRBJ2-2; no reliable D call. Trimming left V 1 base short and J 7 bases short, with 19 bases between. From germline, CDR1 is LGHDT and CDR2 YNNKEL (reference sequence). The CDR3 runs to 17 residues.

The rearrangement joins TRBV7-9 to TRBJ2-7; 8 bases align to TRBD1. V was pared by 5 bases and J by 0 bases, with 6 bases of the junction left unmatched. The CDR3 is 15 residues long. Per germline, CDR1 SEHNR and CDR2 FQNEAQ (reference sequence). CDR3 DNA sequence: TGTGCCAGCAGCCCCCCGGGACAGGCCTCCTACGAGCAGTACTTC. Translation gives CASSPPGQASYEQYF.

In regard to this clone: Other DNA sequences within the sample encode an identical CDR3. The CDR3 is CASSLGSGVYNEQFF. The CDR3 DNA reads TGTGCCAGCAGCTTAGGTAGCGGGGTATACAATGAGCAGTTCTTC. The chain links TRBV7-2 to TRBJ2-1; TRBD2 matches at 8 bases. This CDR3 has 15 amino acids. V was clipped by 1 base and J by 4 bases; unmatched bases: 3. The germline gives CDR1 SGHTA, CDR2 FQGNSA.

This clone appeared a single time. The chain employs TRBV12-3 or TRBV12-4 and TRBJ2-1, with D possibly matching TRBD2 (5 bases). The CDR3 is 12 residues long. With 2 bases removed from V and 9 bases from J, the gap between germline ends came to 8 bases. This CDR3 reads CASSLREFEQFF. For the CDR3, the DNA is TGTGCCAGCAGTTTACGGGAATTTGAGCAGTTCTTC.

In nucleotides, the CDR3 is TGTGCCAGCAGCAGCATAACAGGGGGCGGCGCAGCTTTCTTT. Translated: CASSSITGGGAAFF. This chain links TRBV28 with TRBJ1-1; the match to TRBD1 covers 9 bases. CDR3 length: 14 amino acids. The V and J ends lost 6 bases and 10 bases, in that order; junction bases with no gene match: 12. Germline V gene data show CDR1 as MDHEN and CDR2 as SYDVKM. Combining the CDR3 with reference TRBV28 and TRBJ1-1 gives the whole variable domain DVKVTQSSRYLVKRTGEKVFLECVQDMDHENMFWYRQDPGLGLRLIYFSYDVKMKEKGDIPEGYSVSREKKERFSLILESASTNQTSMYLCASSSITGGGAAFFGQGTRLTVV.

This clone was recorded once. The chain is built from TRBV28 and TRBJ1-4; 8 bases line up with TRBD1. The CDR3 runs 14 residues. Germline loops: CDR1 MDHEN, CDR2 SYDVKM. Trimming cost V 2 bases and J 7 bases; bases outside gene matches: 3. The CDR3 DNA is TGTGCCAGCAGTTTAGGGGGACAGGTTGAAAAACTGTTTTTT. It encodes CASSLGGQVEKLFF.

The chain links TRBV28 to TRBJ1-2; TRBD1 aligns across 7 bases. V was clipped by 2 bases and J by 5 bases; unmatched bases: 8. The CDR3 is 15 residues long. Germline V gives CDR1 MDHEN, CDR2 SYDVKM. The CDR3 bases are TGTGCCAGCAGTTTACGCTCCCAGGGGGGATATGGCTACACCTTC. Its translation: CASSLRSQGGYGYTF.

V usage is TRBV7-9 and J usage is TRBJ2-1; 11 positions match TRBD2. Germline-derived CDR1 and CDR2 are SEHNR and FQNEAQ (reference sequence). CDR3 length equals 14 residues. V was clipped by 8 bases and J by 2 bases; unmatched bases: 2. The DNA of the CDR3 is TGTGCCAGCGGGACTAGCGGTACCTACAATGAGCAGTTCTTC. It translates to CASGTSGTYNEQFF.

CDR3 loop: CASVFSGGRTGELFF. For the CDR3, the DNA is TGTGCCAGCGTGTTTAGCGGGGGACGCACCGGGGAGCTGTTTTTT. The gene calls are TRBV6-5 and TRBJ2-2, with TRBD2 matching 9 bases. The J segment lost 4 bases and the V segment lost 8 bases, leaving 8 bases of the junction unmatched. This CDR3 is built from 15 residues. Germline CDR1 and CDR2: MNHEY and SVGAGI.

The chain employs TRBV21-1 and TRBJ2-7; no DNA check was done on the table's D call, TRBD2. TRBV21-1 is termed a pseudogene. CDR3 size: 15 residues. The CDR3 bases are TGTGCCAGCAGCAAAGCGCTCGGCGGGCCTGGCGAGCAGTACTTC. The encoded protein is CASSKALGGPGEQYF.

The gene calls are TRBV12-3 or TRBV12-4 and TRBJ1-6; D unresolved. The CDR3 spans 13 residues. V was trimmed by 6 bases and J by 14 bases, leaving 17 bases between them. The DNA of the CDR3 is TGTGCCAGCAGCCCCCATGAGGGTTTCGCCCTCCACTTT. Its translation is CASSPHEGFALHF.

This clone came up once. The V and J genes are TRBV2 and TRBJ2-3; D call uncertain. Trimming stripped 3 bases from V and 3 bases from J, with 4 bases between. The germline V gene has CDR1 SNHLY and CDR2 FYNNEI. The CDR3 runs to 12 residues. The DNA of the CDR3 is TGTGCCAGCAGTGATTTAACAGATACGCAGTATTTT. Its protein product is CASSDLTDTQYF.

Ten or more counts support this clone. J is TRBJ2-1 and V is TRBV19, with D perhaps matching TRBD2 (5 bases). The ends were cut back, 6 bases at V and 3 bases at J, with 9 bases in the middle. This CDR3 comprises 13 residues. CDR1 LNHDA and CDR2 SQIVND come from the germline V gene (reference sequence). The CDR3 region is CASSTGIYNEQFF. The DNA for the CDR3 is TGTGCCAGTAGCACCGGGATCTACAATGAGCAGTTCTTC.

CDR3 DNA: TGTGCCAGTAGTCCCCAACCAGGGGTCGGCACTGAAGCTTTCTTT. Protein product: CASSPQPGVGTEAFF. The genes are TRBV19 and TRBJ1-1; D is perhaps TRBD1 (6 bases). This CDR3 has 15 residues. The V gene's germline CDR1 is LNHDA and CDR2 SQIVND (reference sequence). V lost 5 bases and J 4 bases, leaving 17 bases between the germline ends.

V gene TRBV7-3 combines with J gene TRBJ2-2; the D gene is possibly TRBD1 (5 bases). This CDR3 comprises 15 residues. V was clipped by 3 bases and J by 2 bases, with 10 bases between them. Germline values: CDR1 SGHTA, CDR2 FQGTGA. The CDR3 DNA sequence: TGTGCCAGCAGCTTGGGGCTAGTTAACACCGGGGAGCTGTTTTTT. Its translation is CASSLGLVNTGELFF.

The rearrangement uses TRBV6-2 or TRBV6-3 and TRBJ1-1, with a weak D call TRBD1 (5 bases). Germline V gene lookup returns CDR1 MNHEY and CDR2 SVGEGT. Trimming removed 6 bases at V and 6 bases at J, with 17 bases between. The CDR3 sequence is 14 residues long. The CDR3 protein is CASSRPGGFAEAFF. The CDR3 DNA reads as TGTGCCAGCAGCCGACCCGGGGGGTTCGCTGAAGCTTTCTTT.

In this sample, this clone turned up a few times. This chain connects TRBV9 to TRBJ2-5; D remains unclear. Germline V CDR1 and CDR2: SGDLS, YYNGEE. V lost 1 base, J lost 4 bases, and 11 bases lay in between. The CDR3 loop spans 14 amino acids. CDR3 residues: CASSVTQRGETQYF. In nucleotides, the CDR3 is TGTGCCAGCAGCGTAACCCAGCGAGGAGAGACCCAGTACTTC.

The gene calls are TRBV4-1 and TRBJ2-7, with 9 nucleotides matching TRBD1. V was clipped by 3 bases and J by 2 bases; unmatched bases: 5. In germline, CDR1 is MGHRA, CDR2 YSYEKL. The CDR3 is made up of 15 amino acids. The CDR3 sequence is CASSHGQGPTYEQYF. CDR3 coding DNA: TGCGCCAGCAGCCACGGACAGGGGCCCACCTACGAGCAGTACTTC.

The chain uses TRBV5-1 and TRBJ1-2; the match to TRBD1 covers 9 bases. This CDR3 is built from 15 residues. Per the germline V gene, CDR1 is SGHRS and CDR2 is YFSETQ. V lost 3 bases, J lost 7 bases, and 10 bases stayed unmatched. The CDR3, as DNA: TGCGCCAGCAGCTCTTCCGGGACAGGGCTTGGTGGCTACACCTTC. Its protein is CASSSSGTGLGGYTF. The full variable domain, rest sourced from reference TRBV5-1 and TRBJ1-2, is KAGVTQTPRYLIKTRGQQVTLSCSPISGHRSVSWYQQTPGQGLQFLFEYFSETQRNKGNFPGRFSGRQFSNSRSEMNVSTLELGDSALYLCASSSSGTGLGGYTFGSGTRLTVV.